Sequencing of this T cell receptor (beta chain) was carried out in a study of metastatic and nonmetastatic thyroid tumors. Authors' processing steps: The study built a papillary thyroid cancer distant-metastasis classifier from CDR3 differences across clinicopathological groups. TCRdb re-processed the PCR reads through MiXCR. TCRdb assigned the V and J calls; the authors' analysis was not used. The data show around 15,000 clones, less than 25% seen once. The entire patient cohort was treatment-naive prior to thyroid surgery. V lost 0 bases and J lost 0, with 10 bases in between. Per germline, CDR1 SGHRS and CDR2 YFSETQ. The CDR3 contains 16 residues. In its sample, this clone was seen many times.

This chain joins TRBV5-1 and TRBJ1-3; D gene uncertain. The specimen sequenced was adjacent normal tissue. The TCR sequence derives from a female donor with papillary thyroid cancer or a benign thyroid nodule (not recorded which). Some clones in this sample may be carry-over from other donors' samples. The CDR3 DNA reads as TGCGCCAGCAGCTTGGTGGTGGCGGGCTCTGGAAACACCATATATTTT. This codes for CASSLVVAGSGNTIYF.